This TCR beta chain emerged from a study of shared clonotypes between healthy human individuals. V gave up 3 bases and J gave up 3 bases; unmatched junction bases: 8. CDR3 length: 16 amino acids. Germline-derived CDR1 and CDR2 are KGHSH and LQKENI. Roughly 210 ng DNA, 25,000 to 30,000 T cell genomes, went into each sorted-subset replicate PCR. Only in-frame clones appear in the TCRdb table, and some are missing; sequencing was by immunoSEQ multiplex PCR. The repertoire holds about 2.4 million clones, with 80% to 95% as singletons. Material for sequencing was naive CD4+ T cells from PBMCs. Subset: CD45RA+ positively selected. The chain is built from TRBV18 and TRBJ1-3; 7 bases line up with TRBD1. The receptor was derived from a man aged 18-30 years in good health. Some clones in this sample may be carry-over from other donors' samples. The CDR3 bases are TGTGCCAGCTCACCCTCCCAGGGGGTCTATGGAAACACCATATATTTT. Its translation: CASSPSQGVYGNTIYF.